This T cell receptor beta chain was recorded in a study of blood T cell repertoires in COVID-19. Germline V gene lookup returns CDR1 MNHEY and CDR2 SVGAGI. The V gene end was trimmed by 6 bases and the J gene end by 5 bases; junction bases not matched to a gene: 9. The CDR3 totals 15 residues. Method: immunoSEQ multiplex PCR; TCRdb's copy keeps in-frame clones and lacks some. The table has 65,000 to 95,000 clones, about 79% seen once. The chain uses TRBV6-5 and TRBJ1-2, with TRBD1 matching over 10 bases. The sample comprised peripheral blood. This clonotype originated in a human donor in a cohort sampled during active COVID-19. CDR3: CASSLERQGAYGYTF. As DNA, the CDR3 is TGTGCCAGCAGCCTCGAGAGACAGGGGGCTTATGGCTACACCTTC.